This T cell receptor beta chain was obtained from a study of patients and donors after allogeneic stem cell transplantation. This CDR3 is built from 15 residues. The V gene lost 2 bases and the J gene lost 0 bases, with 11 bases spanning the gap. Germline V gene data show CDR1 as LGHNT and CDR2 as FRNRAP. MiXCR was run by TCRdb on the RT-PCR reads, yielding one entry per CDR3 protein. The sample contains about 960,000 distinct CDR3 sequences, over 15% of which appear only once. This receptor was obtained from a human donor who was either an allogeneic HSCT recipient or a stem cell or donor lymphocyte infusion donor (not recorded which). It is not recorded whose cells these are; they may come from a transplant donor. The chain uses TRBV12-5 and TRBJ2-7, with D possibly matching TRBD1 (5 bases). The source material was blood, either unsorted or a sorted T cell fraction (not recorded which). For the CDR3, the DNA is TGTGCTAGTGGTTTGTTACCAGGGTCCTCCTACGAGCAGTACTTC. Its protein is CASGLLPGSSYEQYF.